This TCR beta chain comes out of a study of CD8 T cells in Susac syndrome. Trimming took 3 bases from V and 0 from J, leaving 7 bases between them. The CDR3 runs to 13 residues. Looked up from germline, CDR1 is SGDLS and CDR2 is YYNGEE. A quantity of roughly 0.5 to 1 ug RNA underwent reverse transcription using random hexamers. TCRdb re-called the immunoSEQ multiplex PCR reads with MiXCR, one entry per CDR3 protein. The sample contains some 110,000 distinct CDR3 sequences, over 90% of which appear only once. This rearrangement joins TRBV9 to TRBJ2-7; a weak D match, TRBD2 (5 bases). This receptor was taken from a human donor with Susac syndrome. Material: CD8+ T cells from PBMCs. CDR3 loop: CASSAGSSYEQYF. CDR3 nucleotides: TGTGCCAGCAGCGCTGGGAGCTCCTACGAGCAGTACTTC.